This T cell receptor (beta chain) derives from a study of T cells in Graves' hyperthyroidism and ophthalmopathy. TCR beta CDR3 region amplification was performed from RNA transcripts. The HTBI set primed first-round TCR CDR3 RT-PCR. TCRdb re-called the multiplex PCR reads through MiXCR, storing one row per CDR3 protein. The profile covers some 600,000 distinct CDR3 sequences, with 14% appearing a single time and approximately 5.7% taken by the ten largest. There are a few counts of this clonotype. Exclusion of a patient resulted from uncontrolled infection, other autoimmune disease, pregnancy or lactation. For the diagnoses, clinical symptoms, serum thyroxine and TRAb, thyroid ultrasound and orbital computed tomography were used. Out of roughly 9.1 ml of fresh peripheral blood came the PBMCs. Sequencing was carried out using blood. The clonotype originates from a woman aged 25-40 years with Graves' hyperthyroidism that later progressed to Graves' ophthalmopathy.

The CDR3 here is CASSAYLPGAYADTQYF. The CDR3, as DNA: TGTGCCAGCTCAGCTTACTTACCGGGAGCGTACGCAGATACGCAGTATTTT. V is TRBV7-3 and J is TRBJ2-3; weak D call: TRBD2 (6 bases). CDR1 is SGHTA and CDR2 is FQGTGA in the germline V gene. The CDR3 has 17 amino acids. Trimming shortened V by 8 bases and J by 4 bases, and 25 bases separated the two germline ends. Full variable domain (missing parts from reference TRBV7-3 and TRBJ2-3): GAGVSQTPSNKVTEKGKYVELRCDPISGHTALYWYRQSLGQGPEFLIYFQGTGAADDSGLPNDRFFAVRPEGSVSTLKIQRTERGDSAVYLCASSAYLPGAYADTQYFGPGTRLTVL.